This T cell receptor (beta chain) was captured by sequencing in a study of human T cells and chemical hapten exposure. Time point denoted: patch test 1, 2 weeks after DPC sensitization. The treatment was: therapeutic diphenylcyclopropenone sensitization with weekly scalp DPC. TCRdb reprocessed the RACE reads with MiXCR, giving one entry per CDR3 protein. The sample carries about 100,000 distinct CDR3 sequences, more than 9.5% recorded once. Germline CDR1 reads MNHEY; CDR2 reads SVGEGT. This CDR3 region has 13 residues. The V end lost 7 bases, the J end lost 4 bases, and 11 bases lay between the germline ends.

V is TRBV6-2 or TRBV6-3 and J is TRBJ1-3, with a possible D match to TRBD1 (5 bases). The sequence was obtained from a woman in her forties with alopecia areata. Some clones in this sample may be carry-over from other donors' samples. Source: whole blood, taken in connection with sensitization to the hapten diphenylcyclopropenone (DPC). CDR3 residues: CASIPGSGNTIYF. The DNA of the CDR3 is TGTGCCAGCATCCCAGGGAGCGGAAACACCATATATTTT.